This T cell receptor (beta chain) was identified in a study of shared clonotypes between healthy human individuals. Study-wide results and caveats: The study drew on few donors, limiting represented genetic and exposure-history diversity.

As to this clone: Its target is unknown.

Subsets obtained from CD4+ cells comprised CD45RA+ naive and CD45RA-negative memory cells. Over several immunoSEQ plates, each subset's genomic DNA was distributed in even portions. Measured with immunoSEQ multiplex PCR; TCRdb has only the in-frame clones, and not every one. The sample lists about 730,000 clones; over 60% were seen once. J lost 5 bases, V lost 4 bases, and 11 bases had no gene match. Germline V gives CDR1 KGHSH, CDR2 LQKENI. This CDR3 region has 17 residues. The TCR comes from a woman in her thirties in good health. V and J are TRBV18 and TRBJ2-2, with 9 nucleotides matching TRBD2. The material sequenced was memory CD4+ T cells sorted from blood. Stated subset: CD45RA-negative fraction. CDR3 sequence (DNA): TGTGCCAGCTCACAAAGCGTAGCGGGAGAGGTGACCGGGGAGCTGTTTTTT. This codes for CASSQSVAGEVTGELFF. Complete variable domain (other parts from reference TRBV18 and TRBJ2-2): NAGVMQNPRHLVRRRGQEARLRCSPMKGHSHVYWYRQLPEEGLKFMVYLQKENIIDESGMPKERFSAEFPKEGPSILRIQQVVRGDSAAYFCASSQSVAGEVTGELFFGEGSRLTVL.